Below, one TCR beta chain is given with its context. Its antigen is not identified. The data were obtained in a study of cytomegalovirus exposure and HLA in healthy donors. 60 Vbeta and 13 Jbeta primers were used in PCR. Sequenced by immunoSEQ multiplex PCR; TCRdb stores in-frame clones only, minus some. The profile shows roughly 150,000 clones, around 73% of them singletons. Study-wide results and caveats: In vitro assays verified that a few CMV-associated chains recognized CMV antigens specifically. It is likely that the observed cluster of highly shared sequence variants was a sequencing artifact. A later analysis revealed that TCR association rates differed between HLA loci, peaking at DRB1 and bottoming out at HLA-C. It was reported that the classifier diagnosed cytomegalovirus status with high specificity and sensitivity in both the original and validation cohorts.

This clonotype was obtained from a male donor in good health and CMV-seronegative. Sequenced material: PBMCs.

The CDR3 protein is CASSQGWGNQPQHF. The CDR3 DNA reads as TGTGCCAGCAGTCAGGGTTGGGGCAATCAGCCCCAGCATTTT. V gene TRBV27 combines with J gene TRBJ1-5; possibly TRBD1 for D (5 bases). V was pared by 5 bases and J by 2 bases, with 10 bases between. Germline V gene data show CDR1 as MNHEY and CDR2 as SMNVEV (reference sequence). This CDR3 is built from 14 residues.